This is a list of T cell receptor beta chains from one sample in a study of radiation and T cells in renal cell carcinoma. Sequenced by immunoSEQ multiplex PCR; TCRdb stores in-frame clones only, minus some. Found here are approximately 10,000 clones, 50% to 70% of them singletons; the top ten hold about 17%. Material: tumor tissue, obtained from a patient whose treatment included radiotherapy and nephrectomy. Source of these receptors: a woman aged 45-65 years with renal cell carcinoma. The CDR3 runs from the conserved cysteine through the conserved F or W. D genes are given only for firm matches. Clone size appears in some rows only: once, few, many, or a class for an expanded clone.

>TRBD1|TRBV4-2|-|TRBJ2-7
TGTGCCAGCAGCCCATCCACCAACCGGGACAGGGCCTACGAGCAGTACTTC
CASSPSTNRDRAYEQYF
>TRBD1|TRBV7-2|-|TRBJ1-2
TGTGCCAGCAGCTTAGCCCGACAGGGGTCCTATGGCTACACCTTC
CASSLARQGSYGYTF
>TRBD1|TRBV19|-|TRBJ2-2
TGTGCCAGTAGTATTTCGACAGGGGCGAACACCGGGGAGCTGTTTTTT
CASSISTGANTGELFF
>TRBD2|TRBV7-6|-|TRBJ2-7
TGTGCCAGCAGCCTCGGACTAGCCCCCTACGAGCAGTACTTC
CASSLGLAPYEQYF
>TRBD2|TRBV6-5|-|TRBJ2-7
TGTGCCAGCAGTTACTTTGCCCGGGGGGCCTACGAGCAGTACTTC
CASSYFARGAYEQYF
>TRBD1|TRBV10-3|few|TRBJ1-1
TGTGCCATCAGTGAGTCGAGCGGGACAGGGGGCGATGAAACTGAAGCTTTCTTT
CAISESSGTGGDETEAFF
>TRBD2|TRBV7-9|-|TRBJ2-4
TGTGCCAGCAGCGAAAGCGGGGGGGCCCCAGCCAAAAACATTCAGTACTTC
CASSESGGAPAKNIQYF
>-|TRBV29-1|-|TRBJ2-3
TGCAGCGTTGCCGGGTTCACAGATACGCAGTATTTT
CSVAGFTDTQYF
>-|TRBV4-3|-|TRBJ1-2
TGCGCCAGCAGCCAGCGCGACACCCTAGGAGGCTACACCTTC
CASSQRDTLGGYTF
>-|TRBV18|-|TRBJ2-4
TGTGCCAGCTCACCGGTAGGGCCCGTGGGGGTAGCCAAAAACATTCAGTACTTC
CASSPVGPVGVAKNIQYF
>TRBD1|TRBV4-1|-|TRBJ1-1
TGCGCCAGCAGCCAGGGGACAGTACTTGGCGAAGCTTTCTTT
CASSQGTVLGEAFF
>-|TRBV10-1|-|TRBJ2-2
TGCGCCAGCAGTGAGTCTAAACGGCCCGGGGAGCTGTTTTTT
CASSESKRPGELFF
>TRBD1|TRBV15|-|TRBJ1-4
TGTGCCACCAGCCCACAGGGGAGGGATGAAAAACTGTTTTTT
CATSPQGRDEKLFF
>TRBD1|TRBV11-3|once|TRBJ1-4
TGTGCCAGCAGCGAGACAGGGAGTGAAAAACTGTTTTTT
CASSETGSEKLFF
>-|TRBV28|few|TRBJ1-4
TGTGCCAGCAGTTTAAAGGGGTCCCGGGGTGAAAAACTGTTTTTT
CASSLKGSRGEKLFF
>TRBD2|TRBV4-2|-|TRBJ2-2
TGTGCCAGCAGCCAAGAGGGCGGGAGGGCGAACACCGGGGAGCTGTTTTTT
CASSQEGGRANTGELFF
>-|TRBV7-2|-|TRBJ2-2
TGTGCCAGCAGCCCCCCCCGGGGTAGCCCGGGCACCGGGGAGCTGTTTTTT
CASSPPRGSPGTGELFF
>-|TRBV28|-|TRBJ1-6
TGTGCCAGCAGTTTAGAGGGGTCGGGGAATTCACCCCTCCACTTT
CASSLEGSGNSPLHF
>TRBD1|TRBV18|-|TRBJ2-5
TGTGCCAGCTCACCGAAACAGGGGGTGCAAGAGACCCAGTACTTC
CASSPKQGVQETQYF
>TRBD1|TRBV7-9|once|TRBJ2-5
TGTGCCAGCAGCTTCACCGGGACAGGCGAGACCCAGTACTTC
CASSFTGTGETQYF
>-|TRBV7-2|-|TRBJ1-1
TGTGCCAGCAGCCGGCAATTGGGGGGCACTGAAGCTTTCTTT
CASSRQLGGTEAFF
>-|TRBV2|-|TRBJ2-7
TGTGCCAGCAGTGAAGGACTAAGGGGGTACTTC
CASSEGLRGYF
>-|TRBV25-1|-|TRBJ1-1
TGTGCCAGCGCCCGGTTGGGGGAGAACACTGAAGCTTTCTTT
CASARLGENTEAFF
>TRBD2|TRBV4-3|few|TRBJ2-1
TGCGCCAGCAGACAAGTAGCGGGAATCCATGAGCAGTTCTTC
CASRQVAGIHEQFF
>-|TRBV19|-|TRBJ2-7
TGTGCCAGTAGTCCCTCAGGCAGGGTTTGGAACGAGCAGTACTTC
CASSPSGRVWNEQYF